The next 9 T cell receptor beta chains were all read from a single sample in a study of shared clonotypes between healthy human individuals. Repertoires were generated with immunoSEQ multiplex PCR, while TCRdb's copy carries only in-frame clones and drops some. The data contain 2 million to 2.5 million clones, more than 80% of them seen just once; the ten biggest clones take up 0.3% to 0.4%. The sample was naive CD4+ T cells from PBMCs. The subset is: CD45RA+ positively selected. The receptors were gathered from a man younger than 35 in good health. Some clones in this sample may be carry-over from other donors' samples.

The chain has TRBV4-1 and TRBJ1-5, with D possibly being TRBD1 (5 bases). This CDR3 region has 14 residues. CDR1 and CDR2 from the germline V gene are MGHRA and YSYEKL. Trimming removed 6 bases at V and 7 bases at J, with 16 bases between. CDR3: CASRRGGVGQPQHF. In nucleotides, the CDR3 is TGCGCCAGCAGGCGGGGGGGAGTTGGACAGCCCCAGCATTTT.

The chain carries TRBV7-3 and TRBJ2-2; D is ambiguous. In germline, CDR1 is SGHTA, CDR2 FQGTGA. The CDR3 sequence is 14 residues long. Trimming stripped 0 bases from V and 5 bases from J, with 7 bases between. Here the CDR3 DNA reads TGTGCCAGCAGCTTAACGGGGTTTACCGGGGAGCTGTTTTTT. Protein: CASSLTGFTGELFF.

V and J are TRBV18 and TRBJ2-2; D is perhaps TRBD2 (5 bases). Germline CDR1 KGHSH, CDR2 LQKENI. The CDR3 is made up of 15 amino acids. The V and J ends lost 4 bases and 5 bases respectively, with 14 bases between them. The DNA of the CDR3 is TGTGCCAGCTCACGGAAAGACGGGATGACCGGGGAGCTGTTTTTT. Protein product: CASSRKDGMTGELFF.

The genes are TRBV18 and TRBJ2-7; TRBD1 agrees at 7 bases. CDR1 is KGHSH and CDR2 is LQKENI in the germline V gene. This CDR3 comprises 15 residues. The ends lost 5 bases at V and 4 bases at J; junction bases unmatched: 11. CDR3 in amino acids: CASSITGTEPYEQYF. The CDR3 DNA reads as TGTGCCAGCTCAATAACCGGGACAGAACCTTACGAGCAGTACTTC.

The rearrangement uses TRBV19 and TRBJ2-2; TRBD2 agrees at 7 bases. The CDR3 covers 16 residues. Losses at the gene ends were 7 bases for V and 5 bases for J; bases not matched to a gene: 13. The V gene's germline CDR1 is LNHDA and CDR2 SQIVND (reference sequence). The CDR3 region is CASTARGGRGTGELFF. The CDR3 DNA follows: TGTGCCAGTACCGCTAGGGGAGGGCGGGGAACCGGGGAGCTGTTTTTT.

The V and J genes are TRBV18 and TRBJ1-2; 8 nucleotides line up with TRBD1. The V gene's germline CDR1 is KGHSH and CDR2 LQKENI. With V trimmed by 6 bases and J by 1 base, 13 bases remained unmatched. The CDR3 loop spans 17 amino acids. As DNA, the CDR3 is TGTGCCAGCTCCCAAAATCAGGGGGCGCAAAGTAACTATGGCTACACCTTC. Its translation: CASSQNQGAQSNYGYTF.

Worth noting for this clone: Other nucleotide sequences in the sample specify the same CDR3. J is TRBJ1-2 and V is TRBV28, with D perhaps matching TRBD1 (6 bases). With 3 bases removed from V and 2 bases from J, the gap between germline ends came to 7 bases. Per the germline V gene, CDR1 is MDHEN and CDR2 is SYDVKM. This CDR3 region has 13 residues. In nucleotides, the CDR3 is TGTGCCAGCAGTTTTCAGGGGAACTATGGCTACACCTTC. This translates into CASSFQGNYGYTF.

There are a few counts of this clone. Within the sample, other DNA sequences also encode this same CDR3. The chain has TRBV10-3 and TRBJ1-1; D perhaps matches TRBD1 (5 bases). V was trimmed by 2 bases and J by 4 bases, leaving 5 bases between them. Per germline, CDR1 ENHRY and CDR2 SYGVKD. This CDR3 is 12 amino acids long. CDR3 sequence reads: CAISEGGTEAFF. In nucleotides, the CDR3 is TGTGCCATCAGTGAGGGGGGCACTGAAGCTTTCTTT.

V gene TRBV6-1 combines with J gene TRBJ2-7, with D possibly matching TRBD2 (5 bases). V lost 6 bases, J lost 5 bases, and 20 bases lay in between. The CDR3 spans 15 residues. Germline V gives CDR1 MNHNS, CDR2 SASEGT. CDR3 in amino acids: CASRAQRNAVHEQYF. Here the CDR3 DNA reads TGTGCCAGCAGGGCGCAGCGGAACGCCGTCCACGAGCAGTACTTC.